Below, 23 T cell receptor beta chains from the same sample are listed, as sequenced in a study of Ad26.COV2.S vaccination and SARS-CoV-2 variants. Stated treatment: roughly 18 received Ad26.COV2.S at low or high dose, single or two shots; 5 received placebo; per-sample allocation not given. Samples analyzed were those drawn on day 63 after the first vaccine or placebo injection. Method: immunoSEQ multiplex PCR; TCRdb's copy keeps in-frame clones and lacks some. The repertoire holds 380,000 or so clones, with around 89% as singletons. Source: peripheral blood, taken in a trial of Ad26.COV2.S vaccine versus placebo. These receptors all come from a person aged 18-60 years who received the Ad26.COV2.S COVID-19 vaccine or a placebo.

The V and J genes are TRBV5-8 and TRBJ2-5; 7 bases fit TRBD1. Germline values: CDR1 SGHTS, CDR2 YDEGEE. After removal of 1 base from V and 4 bases from J, the junction contained 4 bases not matched to a gene. The CDR3 extends over 14 amino acids. CDR3 in amino acids: CASSLTGARETQYF. DNA for the CDR3: TGTGCCAGCAGCTTGACAGGGGCGAGAGAGACCCAGTACTTC.

This clone turned up a few times. J is TRBJ1-1 and V is TRBV18, with a tentative D call TRBD1 (5 bases). V shed 1 base and J shed 1 base, with 10 bases lying between them. This CDR3 is built from 15 residues. CDR1 KGHSH and CDR2 LQKENI come from the germline V gene. CDR3 nucleotides: TGTGCCAGCTCACCACTCAGGGAGGGGAACACTGAAGCTTTCTTT. This sequence encodes CASSPLREGNTEAFF.

CDR3: CASSLRDRVYNEQFF. The CDR3 DNA reads as TGTGCCAGCAGCCTCCGGGACAGGGTCTACAATGAGCAGTTCTTC. This sequence joins TRBV14 and TRBJ2-1; 9 bases match TRBD1. Germline values: CDR1 SGHDN, CDR2 FVKESK. There are 15 residues in the CDR3. J gave up 3 bases and V 4 bases, and 4 bases lay outside the gene matches. The full variable domain, in which reference TRBV14 and TRBJ2-1 provide the parts outside the CDR3, is EAGVTQFPSHSVIEKGQTVTLRCDPISGHDNLYWYRRVMGKEIKFLLHFVKESKQDESGMPNNRFLAERTGGTYSTLKVQPAELEDSGVYFCASSLRDRVYNEQFFGPGTRLTVL.

This chain joins TRBV5-1 and TRBJ2-7, with no clear D. The CDR3 length is 13 residues. CDR1 SGHRS and CDR2 YFSETQ come from the germline V gene. The V end lost 4 bases, the J end lost 2 bases, and 10 bases lay between the germline ends. The CDR3 region is CASSPGSAYEQYF. CDR3 DNA: TGCGCCAGCAGCCCTGGGTCCGCCTACGAGCAGTACTTC.

The V call is TRBV5-4, the J call TRBJ2-7; D assignment may be TRBD1 or TRBD2 (7 bases each). The CDR3 sequence is 15 residues long. The V end was cut by 1 base, the J end by 2 bases, with 13 bases between. Germline-derived CDR1 and CDR2 are SGHNT and YYREEE (reference sequence). The CDR3 reads CASSLPQGGTYEQYF. The CDR3 DNA is TGTGCCAGCAGCTTGCCCCAGGGGGGGACCTACGAGCAGTACTTC.

The genes are TRBV4-3 and TRBJ1-5, with D hard to call. V was cut by 0 bases and J by 4 bases, with 10 bases left in between. The CDR3 has 15 amino acids. In germline, CDR1 is LGHNA, CDR2 YSLEER. The CDR3 sequence is CASSQEFEINQPQHF. CDR3 nucleotide sequence: TGCGCCAGCAGCCAAGAATTCGAGATAAATCAGCCCCAGCATTTT.

The rearrangement links TRBV12-3 or TRBV12-4 to TRBJ2-7; D possibly matches TRBD1 or TRBD2 (5 bases each). The V end was cut by 3 bases, the J end by 2 bases, with 8 bases between. This CDR3 comprises 13 residues. Here the CDR3 DNA reads TGTGCCAGCAGTTTCCTGGGGGCCTACGAGCAGTACTTC. Encoded protein: CASSFLGAYEQYF.

The V gene is TRBV4-3, the J gene TRBJ2-3; D tentatively reads TRBD1 or TRBD2 (5 bases each). Germline CDR1 is LGHNA and CDR2 is YSLEER. The V end was cut by 1 base, the J end by 4 bases, with 21 bases between. The CDR3 spans 18 residues. The DNA for the CDR3 is TGCGCCAGCAGCCAAGGAGCCTATGGGACGCCCGAGGCAGATACGCAGTATTTT. Its protein product is CASSQGAYGTPEADTQYF.

This clone came up once. J is TRBJ2-6 and V is TRBV4-2; a weak D match, TRBD2 (7 bases). This CDR3 spans 17 amino acids. Trimming took 1 base from V and 5 from J, leaving 15 bases between them. Germline loops: CDR1 LGHNA, CDR2 YNFKEQ. This CDR3 reads CASSQGGGLGRANVLTF. CDR3 sequence (DNA): TGTGCCAGCAGCCAAGGGGGGGGCCTTGGCCGGGCCAACGTCCTGACTTTC.

The chain is built from TRBV5-1 and TRBJ1-4, with TRBD1 matching 11 bases. After removal of 4 bases from V and 17 bases from J, the junction contained 7 bases not matched to a gene. The CDR3 is 12 residues long. Germline CDR1 reads SGHRS; CDR2 reads YFSETQ. In DNA form, the CDR3 reads TGCGCCAGCAGCCTGGACAGGGGGCTTTTATTTTTT. Amino acids: CASSLDRGLLFF.

The chain couples TRBV10-3 to TRBJ1-5, with 7 bases that match TRBD1. V shed 3 bases and J 4 bases; nucleotides not matched to a gene: 6. This CDR3 is 15 amino acids long. CDR1 is ENHRY, CDR2 SYGVKD, per germline. CDR3: CAISEGDSENQPQHF. The DNA of the CDR3 is TGTGCCATCAGTGAAGGGGACAGCGAAAATCAGCCCCAGCATTTT.

The chain links TRBV7-9 to TRBJ2-6; D may be TRBD1 (6 bases). The CDR3 runs 18 residues. V was trimmed by 3 bases and J by 0 bases, leaving 15 bases between them. Germline V gives CDR1 SEHNR, CDR2 FQNEAQ (reference sequence). In DNA, the CDR3 is TGTGCCAGCAGCTTCCGACAAGGGGGTATCTCTGGGGCCAACGTCCTGACTTTC. It specifies CASSFRQGGISGANVLTF.

The J gene is TRBJ1-5, the V gene TRBV28, with D unresolved. The CDR3 is 14 amino acids. V was clipped by 5 bases and J by 1 base, with 9 bases between them. CDR1 and CDR2 (germline): MDHEN, SYDVKM. This chain's CDR3 is CASSPRGSNQPQHF. CDR3 coding DNA: TGTGCCAGCAGTCCCCGAGGGAGCAATCAGCCCCAGCATTTT.

Comments on this clone: Other DNA sequences of this sample code for an identical CDR3. The chain uses TRBV2 and TRBJ2-7; D gene unclear. Germline V gene lookup returns CDR1 SNHLY and CDR2 FYNNEI. The germline V and J ends were trimmed by 4 bases and 0 bases, with 10 bases remaining between them. The CDR3 runs 14 residues. The CDR3 loop reads CASSGTVSSYEQYF. For the CDR3, the DNA is TGTGCCAGCAGTGGAACAGTTAGCTCCTACGAGCAGTACTTC.

This clone was seen only once. The chain recombines TRBV2 with TRBJ2-1; 10 nucleotides align to TRBD1. CDR3 size: 14 residues. With V trimmed by 8 bases and J by 3 bases, 4 bases remained unmatched. CDR1 and CDR2 (germline): SNHLY, FYNNEI. This chain's CDR3 is CASGGTGVYNEQFF. The CDR3 nucleotides read TGTGCCAGCGGGGGGACAGGGGTCTACAATGAGCAGTTCTTC.

The chain couples TRBV2 to TRBJ2-7; possibly TRBD1 or TRBD2 for D (5 bases each). Germline V gives CDR1 SNHLY, CDR2 FYNNEI. Trimming took 8 bases from V and 4 from J, leaving 9 bases between them. This CDR3 is 11 amino acids long. DNA of the CDR3: TGTGCCAGCCACGGGGCGTACGAGCAGTACTTC. This codes for CASHGAYEQYF.

This chain joins TRBV5-1 and TRBJ1-1, with a possible D match to TRBD1 (5 bases). The CDR3 sequence is 14 residues long. Germline V gene data show CDR1 as SGHRS and CDR2 as YFSETQ. V lost 3 bases, J lost 2 bases, and 11 bases lay in between. CDR3 loop: CASSSGPANTEAFF. The CDR3 region has the DNA TGCGCCAGCAGCTCGGGGCCTGCTAACACTGAAGCTTTCTTT.

The CDR3 DNA sequence: TGTGCCAGCAGTTCCGACCCGGGACTAATTCGCCTCCACTTT. Its translation is CASSSDPGLIRLHF. This chain joins TRBV27 and TRBJ1-6; D is perhaps TRBD1 (5 bases). The CDR3 runs to 14 residues. V lost 4 bases, J lost 15 bases, and 19 bases lay in between. Germline loops: CDR1 MNHEY, CDR2 SMNVEV (reference sequence).

The CDR3, as DNA: TGTGCCAGCAGCTTACTCCTAGCGGGAGACACAGATACGCAGTATTTT. It codes for CASSLLLAGDTDTQYF. The gene calls are TRBV7-6 and TRBJ2-3, with TRBD2 matching over 10 bases. With 2 bases clipped from V and 2 bases from J, the junction kept 4 bases outside the gene matches. The CDR3 totals 16 residues. Germline assignment: CDR1 SGHVS and CDR2 FNYEAQ.

This clone was recorded once. This chain uses TRBV15 with TRBJ1-2; no clear D gene. The germline gives CDR1 LNHNV, CDR2 YYDKDF (reference sequence). There are 13 residues in the CDR3. Trimming pared 3 bases from V and 4 bases from J, leaving 9 bases between. The CDR3 sequence: CATSRGYAYGYTF. Here the CDR3 DNA reads TGTGCCACCAGCAGGGGGTATGCCTATGGCTACACCTTC.

V is TRBV15 and J is TRBJ1-1; D may be TRBD1 (5 bases). The germline gives CDR1 LNHNV, CDR2 YYDKDF (reference sequence). The CDR3 length is 15 residues. Trimming cost V 0 bases and J 3 bases, with 11 bases left between them. The CDR3 protein is CATSREPGEYTEAFF. CDR3 coding DNA: TGTGCCACCAGCAGAGAGCCGGGGGAATACACTGAAGCTTTCTTT. Variable domain in full (rest from reference TRBV15 and TRBJ1-1): DAMVIQNPRYQVTQFGKPVTLSCSQTLNHNVMYWYQQKSSQAPKLLFHYYDKDFNNEADTPDNFQSRRPNTSFCFLDIRSPGLGDTAMYLCATSREPGEYTEAFFGQGTRLTVV.

The rearrangement links TRBV11-2 to TRBJ2-3; 11 bases agree with TRBD2. V dropped 3 bases and J dropped 0; count of bases not matched to a gene: 8. Germline loops: CDR1 SGHAT, CDR2 FQNNGV. The CDR3 is 18 amino acids. The chain's CDR3 is CASSFEGRLAGSTDTQYF. For the CDR3, the DNA is TGTGCCAGCAGCTTCGAGGGGAGACTAGCGGGGAGCACAGATACGCAGTATTTT.

The chain combines TRBV19 with TRBJ2-6; D remains ambiguous. There are 13 residues in the CDR3. CDR1 and CDR2 from the germline V gene are LNHDA and SQIVND (reference sequence). Trimming shortened V by 6 bases and J by 1 base, and 4 bases separated the two germline ends. CDR3: CASRQSGANVLTF. The CDR3, as DNA: TGTGCCAGTAGACAATCTGGGGCCAACGTCCTGACTTTC.